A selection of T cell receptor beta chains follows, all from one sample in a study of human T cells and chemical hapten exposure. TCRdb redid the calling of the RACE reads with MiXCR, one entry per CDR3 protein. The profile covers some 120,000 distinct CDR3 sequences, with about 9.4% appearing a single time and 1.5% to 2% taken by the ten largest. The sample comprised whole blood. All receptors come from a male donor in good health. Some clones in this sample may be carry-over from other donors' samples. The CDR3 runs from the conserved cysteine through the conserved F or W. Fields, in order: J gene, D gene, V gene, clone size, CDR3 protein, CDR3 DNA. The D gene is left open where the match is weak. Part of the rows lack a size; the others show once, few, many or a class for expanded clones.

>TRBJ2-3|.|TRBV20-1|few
CSARDFRESTDTQYF
TGCAGTGCTAGAGATTTCCGGGAGAGCACAGATACGCAGTATTTT
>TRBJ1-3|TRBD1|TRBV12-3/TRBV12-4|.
CASSLYSGGLSGNTIYF
TGTGCCAGCAGTTTATATTCAGGGGGACTCTCTGGAAACACCATATATTTT
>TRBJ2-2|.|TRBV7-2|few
CASSPWGWELFF
TGTGCCAGCAGCCCGTGGGGGTGGGAGCTGTTTTTT
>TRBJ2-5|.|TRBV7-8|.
CATQETQYF
TGTGCCACCCAAGAGACCCAGTACTTC
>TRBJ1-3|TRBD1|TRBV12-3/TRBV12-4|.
CASSIPTGQSSGNTIYF
TGTGCCAGCAGTATTCCCACGGGACAGAGCTCTGGAAACACCATATATTTT
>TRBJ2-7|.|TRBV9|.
CASSPRGQPYEQYF
TGTGCCAGCAGCCCCCGAGGACAGCCCTACGAGCAGTACTTC
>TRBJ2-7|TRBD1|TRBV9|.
CASSPGQGFDEQYF
TGTGCCAGCTCTCCGGGACAGGGGTTCGACGAGCAGTACTTC
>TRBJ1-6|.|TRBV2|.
CASSVRAALPANSPLHF
TGTGCCAGCAGTGTGCGTGCAGCCCTACCGGCGAATTCACCCCTCCACTTT
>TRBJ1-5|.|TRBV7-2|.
CASSSDDRRGNQPQHF
TGTGCCAGCAGCTCAGATGACAGAAGGGGCAATCAGCCCCAGCATTTT
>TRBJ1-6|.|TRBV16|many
CASSQESAPLHNSPLHF
TGTGCCAGCAGCCAAGAATCAGCTCCACTCCATAATTCACCCCTCCACTTT
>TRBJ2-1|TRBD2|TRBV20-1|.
CSARDLLPGLQYNEQFF
TGCAGTGCTAGAGACCTACTCCCGGGACTACAATACAATGAGCAGTTCTTC
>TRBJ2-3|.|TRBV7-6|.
CASSFMRGSPDTQYF
TGTGCCAGCAGCTTTATGAGGGGATCCCCAGATACGCAGTATTTT
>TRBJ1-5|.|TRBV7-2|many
CASSGGDYSNQPQHF
TGTGCCAGCAGCGGGGGTGACTATAGCAATCAGCCCCAGCATTTT
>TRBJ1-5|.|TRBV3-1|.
CASSQNFPGPGPQHF
TGTGCCAGCAGCCAAAACTTCCCAGGGCCAGGGCCCCAGCATTTT
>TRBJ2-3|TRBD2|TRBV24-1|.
CATSDSGLAGGIDTQYF
TGTGCCACCAGTGATTCCGGACTAGCGGGGGGGATAGATACGCAGTATTTT
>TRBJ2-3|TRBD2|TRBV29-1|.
CSVEDPGLAGADTQYF
TGCAGCGTTGAAGATCCAGGGCTAGCGGGAGCAGATACGCAGTATTTT
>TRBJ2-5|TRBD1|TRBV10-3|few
CAISQTGEETQYF
TGTGCCATCAGCCAGACAGGGGAAGAGACCCAGTACTTC
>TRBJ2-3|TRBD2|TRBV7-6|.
CASSAALAGGTDTQYF
TGTGCCAGCAGCGCAGCCCTAGCGGGGGGCACAGATACGCAGTATTTT
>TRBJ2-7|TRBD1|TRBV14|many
CASSPGQGRDEQYF
TGTGCCAGCAGCCCGGGACAGGGGCGGGACGAGCAGTACTTC
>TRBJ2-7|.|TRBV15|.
CATSTANYEQYF
TGTGCCACCAGCACGGCAAACTACGAGCAGTACTTC
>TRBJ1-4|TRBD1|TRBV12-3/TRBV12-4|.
CASQGGQQLNEKLFF
TGTGCCAGCCAAGGGGGACAGCAATTAAATGAAAAACTGTTTTTT
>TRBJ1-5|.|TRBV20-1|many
CSARDQGNSNQPQHF
TGCAGTGCTAGAGATCAGGGAAATAGCAATCAGCCCCAGCATTTT
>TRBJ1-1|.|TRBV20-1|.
CSGRDRETLNTEAFF
TGCAGTGGGCGCGACCGCGAGACCTTGAACACTGAAGCTTTCTTT
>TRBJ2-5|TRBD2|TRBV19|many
CATTLRRGMQETQYF
TGTGCCACCACCCTCAGGCGGGGGATGCAAGAGACCCAGTACTTC
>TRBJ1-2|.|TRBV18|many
CASSPPVSPQPGYTF
TGTGCCAGCTCACCACCGGTCAGTCCCCAACCGGGCTACACCTTC
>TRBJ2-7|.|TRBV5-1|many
CASSLEGYGEQYF
TGCGCCAGCAGCTTGGAAGGTTACGGCGAGCAGTACTTC
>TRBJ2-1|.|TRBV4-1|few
CASSQEQVFYNEQFF
TGCGCCAGCAGCCAAGAACAGGTGTTCTACAATGAGCAGTTCTTC
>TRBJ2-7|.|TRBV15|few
CATSTFPITGSGEQYF
TGTGCCACCAGCACCTTCCCCATCACAGGGTCAGGCGAGCAGTACTTC
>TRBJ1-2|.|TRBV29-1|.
CSVDRGYGYTF
TGCAGCGTTGACAGGGGATATGGCTACACCTTC
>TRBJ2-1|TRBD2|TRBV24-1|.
CATSDPTSGSMDEQFF
TGTGCCACCAGTGATCCGACTAGCGGGAGCATGGATGAGCAGTTCTTC
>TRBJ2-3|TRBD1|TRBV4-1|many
CASSQDDVQGSSSTDTQYF
TGCGCCAGCAGCCAAGATGATGTACAGGGGTCGTCTAGCACAGATACGCAGTATTTT
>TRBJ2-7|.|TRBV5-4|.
CASSPDGNYEQYF
TGTGCCAGCAGCCCGGACGGAAACTACGAGCAGTACTTC
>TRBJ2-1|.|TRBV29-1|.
CSVAISLYNEQFF
TGCAGCGTTGCTATCTCCCTCTACAATGAGCAGTTCTTC
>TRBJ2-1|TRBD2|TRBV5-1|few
CASSSSGRRMDEQFF
TGCGCCAGCAGCTCCAGCGGGAGGAGGATGGATGAGCAGTTCTTC
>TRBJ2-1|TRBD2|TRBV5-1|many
CASSLLGLEAYNEQFF
TGCGCCAGCAGCCTACTTGGACTAGAAGCCTACAATGAGCAGTTCTTC
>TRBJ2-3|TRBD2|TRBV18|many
CASSLRGDDTQYF
TGTGCCAGCTCCCTCCGGGGGGACGATACGCAGTATTTT
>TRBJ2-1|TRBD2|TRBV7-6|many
CASTSSPTSGSHEQFF
TGTGCCAGCACCTCCTCCCCGACTAGCGGGAGCCATGAGCAGTTCTTC
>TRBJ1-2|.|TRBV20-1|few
CSARVGGAGYGYTF
TGCAGTGCTAGAGTGGGGGGCGCAGGCTATGGCTACACCTTC
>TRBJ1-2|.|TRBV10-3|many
CAISGGARGYTF
TGTGCCATCAGCGGGGGAGCTCGTGGCTACACCTTC